The 4 T cell receptor beta chains given below trace back to one sample, sequenced in a study of vaccination and CD4 T cells after COVID-19. Scientists ran DNA taken from cultured CD4+ T cells through the Oncomine TCR Beta short-read assay for sequencing. MiXCR was run by TCRdb on the PCR reads, yielding one entry per CDR3 protein. The data show some 9,300 distinct CDR3 sequences, with approximately 48% seen just once and over 20% held by the top ten. Treatment given: approximately nine-day PBMC culture with coronavirus spike peptide pools or control peptides (ViraFEST assay). For these TCRs, the target antigens are not known. Sequenced sample: CD4+ T cells from blood, cultured in vitro. The receptors shown here come from a human donor who had recovered from COVID-19.

This clonotype was counted between two and nine times. The V gene is TRBV24-1, the J gene TRBJ2-2; a possible D gene is TRBD2 (5 bases). V was trimmed by 9 bases and J by 1 base, leaving 5 bases between them. Germline loops: CDR1 KGHDR, CDR2 SFDVKD. The CDR3 contains 12 residues. The CDR3 DNA follows: TGTGCCACCGCGGGGAACACCGGGGAGCTGTTTTTT. Translated, it gives CATAGNTGELFF.

This rearrangement joins TRBV2 to TRBJ1-4, with D perhaps TRBD1 (6 bases). V lost 11 bases and J 6 bases, leaving 19 bases between the germline ends. CDR1 SNHLY and CDR2 FYNNEI come from the germline V gene. The CDR3 has 14 amino acids. DNA of the CDR3: TGTGCCGGATCAAACAGGGTCGGGTATGAAAAACTGTTTTTT. Its translation: CAGSNRVGYEKLFF.

This clonotype was counted a few times. The V and J genes are TRBV12-3 or TRBV12-4 and TRBJ1-1; no clear D gene. V was cut by 3 bases and J by 2 bases, with 10 bases left in between. The CDR3 runs 14 residues. CDR3 residues: CASSLLLHNTEAFF. The CDR3 DNA sequence: TGTGCCAGCAGTTTGCTCCTTCACAACACTGAAGCTTTCTTT.

The chain recombines TRBV9 with TRBJ2-1, with D hard to call. Per germline, CDR1 SGDLS and CDR2 YYNGEE. Trimming left V 0 bases short and J 5 bases short, with 9 bases between. CDR3 length equals 14 residues. The CDR3 bases are TGTGCCAGCAGCGTAGTCCCAGCCAACAATGAGCAGTTCTTC. Its translation: CASSVVPANNEQFF. The whole variable domain, remainder taken from reference TRBV9 and TRBJ2-1, is DSGVTQTPKHLITATGQRVTLRCSPRSGDLSVYWYQQSLDQGLQFLIQYYNGEERAKGNILERFSAQQFPDLHSELNLSSLELGDSALYFCASSVVPANNEQFFGPGTRLTVL.